The 2 T cell receptor beta chains presented below share a single source sample, sequenced in a study of T cell responses to AZD1222 COVID-19 vaccine. Assay: immunoSEQ multiplex PCR; the TCRdb copy retains only in-frame clones and omits some. The data hold more than 250,000 clones, with over 85% observed a single time. The sample was peripheral blood, taken on day 0 of AZD1222 vaccination. The origin of the receptors is an adult in good health.

This clone was recorded only once. The rearrangement links TRBV10-2 to TRBJ2-7, with D maybe TRBD2 (7 bases). This CDR3 is 14 amino acids long. V lost 6 bases and J lost 3, with 15 bases in between. Per germline, CDR1 WSHSY and CDR2 SAAADI. In DNA, the CDR3 is TGCGCCAGCAGACGGGGGGCGAGGGACTACGAGCAGTACTTC. As protein: CASRRGARDYEQYF.

The chain recombines TRBV30 with TRBJ2-7; a possible D gene is TRBD2 (5 bases). This CDR3 comprises 13 residues. Trimming took off 5 bases at V and 0 bases at J, with 11 bases between the two ends. Looked up from germline, CDR1 is GTSNPN and CDR2 is SVGIG (reference sequence). The CDR3 loop is CAWERAASYEQYF. CDR3 coding DNA: TGTGCCTGGGAGAGGGCTGCCTCCTACGAGCAGTACTTC.